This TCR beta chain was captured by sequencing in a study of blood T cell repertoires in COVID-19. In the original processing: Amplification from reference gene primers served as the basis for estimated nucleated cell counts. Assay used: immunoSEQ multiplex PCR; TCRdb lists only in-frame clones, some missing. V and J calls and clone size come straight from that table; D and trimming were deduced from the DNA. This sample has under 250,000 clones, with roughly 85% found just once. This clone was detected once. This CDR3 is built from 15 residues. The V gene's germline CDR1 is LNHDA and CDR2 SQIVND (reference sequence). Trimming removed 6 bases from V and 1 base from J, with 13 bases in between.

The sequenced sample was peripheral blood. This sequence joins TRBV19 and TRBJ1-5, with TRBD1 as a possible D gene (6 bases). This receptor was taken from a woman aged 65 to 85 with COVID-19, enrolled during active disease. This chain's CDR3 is CASSLTGGSNQPQHF. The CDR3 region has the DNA TGTGCCAGTAGCCTGACAGGTGGGAGCAATCAGCCCCAGCATTTT.